This T cell receptor (beta chain) is drawn from a study of T cells after yellow fever vaccination. Study-wide results and limits: Abundant bulk-population clonotypes could contaminate the FACS-sorted repertoires. Relatively few clonotypes were ones that appeared in both CD4 and CD8 compartments.

The CDR3 consists of 14 residues. Germline-derived CDR1 and CDR2 are SGHRS and YFSETQ. V lost 2 bases and J lost 0, with 8 bases in between. MiXCR, run by TCRdb on the 5' RACE reads, gives a single entry per CDR3 protein. The sample lists approximately 160,000 distinct CDR3 sequences, roughly 6.2% occurring once. This clonotype was counted only a few times. Its specificity is not known. The chain is built from TRBV5-1 and TRBJ1-1; D uncertain. The sequenced sample was CD4+ T cells sorted from PBMCs, obtained on the day of the first yellow fever vaccination. The sequence was obtained from a man aged 18 to 29 who received the YFV17D yellow fever vaccine. CDR3 residues: CASSLFGMNTEAFF. The CDR3 DNA sequence: TGCGCCAGCAGCTTATTTGGTATGAACACTGAAGCTTTCTTT. Filled out from reference TRBV5-1 and TRBJ1-1, the complete variable domain reads KAGVTQTPRYLIKTRGQQVTLSCSPISGHRSVSWYQQTPGQGLQFLFEYFSETQRNKGNFPGRFSGRQFSNSRSEMNVSTLELGDSALYLCASSLFGMNTEAFFGQGTRLTVV.